These 12 T cell receptor beta chains share one sample of origin, sequenced in a study of blood T cell repertoires in COVID-19. Sequencing was performed with immunoSEQ multiplex PCR; in TCRdb, only in-frame clones are kept and a portion is missing. The table lists just over 150,000 clones, approximately 79% of them singletons, with about 7.7% in the top ten. The sample taken for sequencing was peripheral blood. These receptors originate from a woman aged 35 to 49 with COVID-19, enrolled during active disease.

V is TRBV7-9 and J is TRBJ2-7; D may be TRBD1 (6 bases). Germline assignment: CDR1 SEHNR and CDR2 FQNEAQ (reference sequence). This CDR3 has 14 amino acids. V lost 0 bases to trimming and J lost 4 bases, with 10 bases between them. CDR3 coding DNA: TGTGCCAGCAGCTTAGCCGGGACAATATACGAGCAGTACTTC. Protein sequence: CASSLAGTIYEQYF.

The rearrangement uses TRBV11-2 and TRBJ1-1; D remains ambiguous. CDR3 length: 13 residues. The germline V gene has CDR1 SGHAT and CDR2 FQNNGV. Between the trimmed V and J ends, which lost 1 base and 7 bases, there was a span of 10 bases. CDR3 bases: TGTGCCAGCAGCTTAGGAGGTTGGAATGAAGCTTTCTTT. Protein sequence: CASSLGGWNEAFF.

This clone has only a few counts. V and J are TRBV7-2 and TRBJ2-3; D is ambiguous. CDR3 length equals 15 residues. Per germline, CDR1 SGHTA and CDR2 FQGNSA. Trimming pared 0 bases from V and 0 bases from J, leaving 7 bases between. The CDR3: CASSLALQSTDTQYF. CDR3 nucleotides: TGTGCCAGCAGCTTAGCGCTACAGAGCACAGATACGCAGTATTTT.

This chain links TRBV30 with TRBJ2-3, with 16 bases that match TRBD2. The V gene's germline CDR1 is GTSNPN and CDR2 SVGIG (reference sequence). The V gene end was trimmed by 4 bases and the J gene end by 5 bases; junction bases not matched to a gene: 9. The CDR3 length is 17 residues. CDR3 nucleotides: TGTGCCTGGATGGGGACTAGCGGGAGGGCTTCTATAGATACGCAGTATTTT. Translating gives CAWMGTSGRASIDTQYF.

V gene TRBV14 combines with J gene TRBJ2-2; 7 nucleotides align to TRBD2. J gave up 2 bases and V 3 bases, and 6 bases lay outside the gene matches. Germline CDR1 and CDR2: SGHDN and FVKESK. There are 16 residues in the CDR3. In DNA, the CDR3 is TGTGCCAGCAGCCATCTCGGCGGGAGAAACACCGGGGAGCTGTTTTTT. As protein: CASSHLGGRNTGELFF. Full variable domain (remainder filled in from reference TRBV14 and TRBJ2-2): EAGVTQFPSHSVIEKGQTVTLRCDPISGHDNLYWYRRVMGKEIKFLLHFVKESKQDESGMPNNRFLAERTGGTYSTLKVQPAELEDSGVYFCASSHLGGRNTGELFFGEGSRLTVL.

This clone showed up just once. The chain links TRBV5-5 to TRBJ2-7; 8 bases match TRBD1. The germline CDR1 and CDR2 sequences are SGHKS and YYEKEE (reference sequence). V lost 4 bases, J lost 2 bases, and 8 bases stayed unmatched. The CDR3 has 15 amino acids. CDR3 bases: TGTGCCAGCAGCCAGGGGGCAGGGGCAGCCTACGAGCAGTACTTC. Its translation: CASSQGAGAAYEQYF.

V gene TRBV12-5 combines with J gene TRBJ2-1, with 9 bases aligning to TRBD1. Trimming cost V 4 bases and J 5 bases; bases outside gene matches: 15. This CDR3 contains 18 residues. Germline V gene sequence: CDR1 LGHNT, CDR2 FRNRAP. The CDR3 region has the DNA TGTGCTAGTGGTTCGGGACAGGGCCGCCCCGGTTCTAACAATGAGCAGTTCTTC. It translates to CASGSGQGRPGSNNEQFF.

The chain recombines TRBV28 with TRBJ2-2, with unresolved D. CDR1 is MDHEN and CDR2 is SYDVKM in the germline V gene. V was cut by 5 bases and J by 4 bases, with 5 bases left in between. This CDR3 contains 12 residues. CDR3 coding DNA: TGTGCCAGCAGTCCGGTCACCGGGGAGCTGTTTTTT. This sequence encodes CASSPVTGELFF.

This clone was picked up a small number of times. The chain combines TRBV5-5 with TRBJ1-4, with unresolved D. Trimming cost V 1 base and J 8 bases, with 15 bases left between them. This CDR3 spans 15 amino acids. Per the germline V gene, CDR1 is SGHKS and CDR2 is YYEKEE (reference sequence). CDR3 residues: CASSLFGPAGEKLFF. The CDR3 DNA reads as TGTGCCAGCAGCTTGTTCGGTCCCGCGGGGGAAAAACTGTTTTTT.

The CDR3 reads CASSYSGINQPQHF. Here the CDR3 DNA reads TGTGCCAGCAGCTATTCAGGAATAAATCAGCCCCAGCATTTT. The chain has TRBV7-9 and TRBJ1-5; D ambiguous. Trimming pared 4 bases from V and 4 bases from J, leaving 11 bases between. The CDR3 contains 14 residues. CDR1 SEHNR and CDR2 FQNEAQ come from the germline V gene (reference sequence).

This clone was observed a handful of times. This sample includes further DNA sequences coding for the same CDR3. The chain uses TRBV7-3 and TRBJ2-3; D might be TRBD1 (5 bases). The V and J ends lost 0 bases and 1 base respectively, with 5 bases between them. Germline CDR1 is SGHTA and CDR2 is FQGTGA. CDR3 size: 14 residues. The CDR3 loop is CASSLTGGTDTQYF. In DNA, the CDR3 is TGTGCCAGCAGCTTAACAGGGGGCACAGATACGCAGTATTTT.

The CDR3 DNA follows: TGTGCCAGCAGTGAATCGAAGGGACTAGCGGGTTATACGCAGTATTTT. The encoded protein is CASSESKGLAGYTQYF. The genes are TRBV25-1 and TRBJ2-3, with 12 nucleotides matching TRBD2. From germline, CDR1 is MGHDK and CDR2 SYGVNS. The CDR3 is made up of 16 amino acids. The trim removed 1 base at V and 7 bases at J, leaving 6 bases unmatched.